This T cell receptor (beta chain) appears in the sequencing data of a study of blood T cell repertoires in COVID-19. Germline V CDR1 and CDR2: KGHSH, LQKENI. The CDR3 runs to 15 residues. The ends were cut back, 2 bases at V and 5 bases at J, with 12 bases in the middle. The count of this clone is one. This study enrolled people aged roughly 18 to 90 from about 24 US geographic areas. Sequencing used immunoSEQ multiplex PCR; TCRdb keeps in-frame clones, though not all of them. Here the sample spans hundreds of thousands of clones, roughly nine tenths being singletons. Sample: PBMCs or T cells enriched from blood (not recorded which). The TCR comes from a man aged 60 to 69 who had recovered from COVID-19. The rearrangement joins TRBV18 to TRBJ1-4; the D is unclear. CDR3 in amino acids: CASSPNAGSNEKLFF. As DNA, the CDR3 is TGTGCCAGCTCACCAAACGCGGGGTCGAATGAAAAACTGTTTTTT.